One sample yielded the 12 T cell receptor beta chains listed below, sequenced in a study of cytomegalovirus exposure and HLA in healthy donors (TCRdb year 2017). Libraries were constructed by the immunoSEQ multiplex PCR assay. The multiplex PCR relied on a mix of 60 forward primers for TCR Vbeta segments and 13 reverse primers for TCR Jbeta segments. Here the immuneACCESS table is served through TCRdb, limited to in-frame sequences with V and J called. Missing clones are a known gap in these copies; in checked studies unresolved V genes cover under half, and the rest lacks a known reason. Counted in this sample were nearly 200,000 clones; around 87% of them appeared once. The top ten hold 1% to 1.5% of the sample. The sequenced sample consisted of PBMCs. These receptor sequences come from a man aged 30 to 45 in good health and CMV-seronegative.

This rearrangement joins TRBV2 to TRBJ1-3; 7 bases align to TRBD1. Looked up from germline, CDR1 is SNHLY and CDR2 is FYNNEI. This CDR3 contains 14 residues. The V and J ends lost 4 bases and 2 bases, in that order; junction bases with no gene match: 2. CDR3 sequence: CASSGDRAGNTIYF. In DNA, the CDR3 is TGTGCCAGCAGTGGAGACAGGGCTGGAAACACCATATATTTT.

This chain joins TRBV7-2 and TRBJ2-7, with 14 positions matching TRBD2. The CDR3 extends over 15 amino acids. Germline V gene lookup returns CDR1 SGHTA and CDR2 FQGNSA. Trimming cost V 5 bases and J 3 bases; bases outside gene matches: 3. The CDR3 protein is CASSPGTSGSYEQYF. In DNA form, the CDR3 reads TGTGCCAGCAGCCCCGGGACTAGCGGGAGCTACGAGCAGTACTTC.

In the case of this clone: One end of the junction varies from germline; a read error may be responsible. V usage is TRBV19 and J usage is TRBJ1-1; no clear D. CDR3 length: 14 residues. Looked up from germline, CDR1 is LNHDA and CDR2 is SQIVND (reference sequence). CDR3 in DNA: TGTGCCAGTAGTATCGAACGGGGAAACATTGAAGCTTTCTTT. It translates to CASSIERGNIEAFF.

The V call is TRBV4-1, the J call TRBJ2-5, with 9 bases identical to TRBD2. Germline V gene sequence: CDR1 MGHRA, CDR2 YSYEKL. V shed 6 bases, J shed 2 bases, and the junction held 10 bases outside the gene matches. The CDR3 contains 16 residues. The CDR3 bases are TGCGCCAGCAGTAGGATAGCGGGGGACGTACAAGAGACCCAGTACTTC. Its protein product is CASSRIAGDVQETQYF.

The chain uses TRBV6-1 and TRBJ2-5; a possible D gene is TRBD1 (6 bases). The V end lost 2 bases, the J end lost 5 bases, and 12 bases lay between the germline ends. CDR3 size: 14 residues. CDR1 is MNHNS and CDR2 is SASEGT in the germline V gene. CDR3 residues: CASSERGSGETQYF. The CDR3 DNA is TGTGCCAGCAGTGAAAGGGGGTCGGGGGAGACCCAGTACTTC.

This rearrangement joins TRBV4-1 to TRBJ2-7; no firm D call. Trimming took off 0 bases at V and 5 bases at J, with 8 bases between the two ends. Germline loops: CDR1 MGHRA, CDR2 YSYEKL. The CDR3 spans 13 residues. In DNA, the CDR3 is TGCGCCAGCAGCCAAGATCGGAGAGACGAGCAGTACTTC. Its protein product is CASSQDRRDEQYF.

The chain uses TRBV5-6 and TRBJ2-1, with 13 bases matching TRBD2. With V trimmed by 0 bases and J by 9 bases, 9 bases remained unmatched. This CDR3 spans 17 amino acids. CDR1 SGHDT and CDR2 YYEEEE come from the germline V gene. The CDR3 is CASSLGRLAGGPLEQFF. The CDR3 DNA is TGTGCCAGCAGCTTGGGGCGACTAGCGGGAGGACCACTTGAGCAGTTCTTC.

The V gene is TRBV28, the J gene TRBJ2-1; D uncertain. V lost 7 bases, J lost 7 bases, and 20 bases lay in between. The CDR3 is 15 amino acids. The germline V gene has CDR1 MDHEN and CDR2 SYDVKM. DNA for the CDR3: TGTGCCAGCACACCGCCGAGTCCCTTTGTAAATGAGCAGTTCTTC. Translating gives CASTPPSPFVNEQFF.

As regards this clone: The junction does not match germline at one end; this may be a read error. The J gene is TRBJ2-5, the V gene TRBV27; 7 bases fit TRBD1. CDR1 and CDR2 from the germline V gene are MNHEY and SMNVEV (reference sequence). The CDR3 covers 14 residues. The CDR3 spells CANSKQGLGYSQYF. The CDR3 nucleotides are TGTGCCAACAGTAAACAGGGGCTGGGGTATTCCCAGTACTTC.

The J gene is TRBJ2-1, the V gene TRBV27; weak D call: TRBD1 (9 bases). The V gene's germline CDR1 is MNHEY and CDR2 SMNVEV (reference sequence). The CDR3 is 18 residues long. Trimming took 6 bases from V and 7 from J, leaving 28 bases between them. The CDR3 bases are TGTGCCAGCAGCGGACAGGGGACGGGACTAGGGTTGGCGAATGAGCAGTTCTTC. Its protein product is CASSGQGTGLGLANEQFF.

This chain links TRBV28 with TRBJ2-4, with 7 bases matching TRBD2. Germline V CDR1 and CDR2: MDHEN, SYDVKM. The length of the CDR3 is 13 residues. J lost 9 bases, V lost 3 bases, and 5 bases had no gene match. The CDR3 DNA is TGTGCCAGCAGTTTGGGGGGGTCTGGCATTCAGTACTTC. It codes for CASSLGGSGIQYF.

In this sample, this clone turned up a few times. This chain joins TRBV6-5 and TRBJ2-7, with TRBD1 identical over 7 bases. With V trimmed by 7 bases and J by 0 bases, 3 bases remained unmatched. CDR3 size: 13 residues. From germline, CDR1 is MNHEY and CDR2 SVGAGI. DNA of the CDR3: TGTGCCAGCACCAACAGGGGCTCCTACGAGCAGTACTTC. Protein: CASTNRGSYEQYF.